The clone carrying this T cell receptor beta chain was seen more than once but under ten times. This sample was included in a study of lung T cells in sarcoidosis with Löfgren's syndrome. Via MiXCR, TCRdb re-called the reads, giving one row per CDR3 protein. Altogether 55,000 to 80,000 distinct CDR3 sequences are present, around 20% being singletons, with the ten largest covering about 2.5%. V dropped 4 bases and J dropped 0 bases, with 7 bases sitting between them. This CDR3 contains 13 residues. Germline V gene data show CDR1 as LNHDA and CDR2 as SQIVND (reference sequence). The sample taken for sequencing was CD4+ T cells from PBMCs. V gene TRBV19 combines with J gene TRBJ2-7, with D hard to call. This clonotype was sampled from a human donor with sarcoidosis (Löfgren's syndrome or another form), or a control subject (not recorded which). Written as DNA, the CDR3 is TGTGCCAGTAGTAGAGAGAGCTCCTACGAGCAGTACTTC. Protein: CASSRESSYEQYF. Supplemented by reference TRBV19 and TRBJ2-7, the full variable domain reads DGGITQSPKYLFRKEGQNVTLSCEQNLNHDAMYWYRQDPGQGLRLIYYSQIVNDFQKGDIAEGYSVSREKKESFPLTVTSAQKNPTAFYLCASSRESSYEQYFGPGTRLTVT.